This T cell receptor (beta chain) was recovered during a study of cytomegalovirus exposure and HLA in healthy donors. Study-wide results and caveats: In a later analysis, donors in an Asian-associated ancestry cluster reportedly had fewer N-insertions in productive TCRs than the cohort mean. Later genetic work tied a missense DCLRE1C variant to beta-chain V and J trimming.

This CDR3 region has 13 residues. The germline V gene encodes CDR1 MNHNY and CDR2 SVGAGI (reference sequence). Trimming stripped 11 bases from V and 0 bases from J, with 11 bases between. It was with 60 Vbeta and 13 Jbeta primers that the PCR ran. Profiled with immunoSEQ multiplex PCR; TCRdb holds only in-frame clones, not every one. The sample includes roughly 150,000 clones, approximately 82% of them seen just once. As for the donors, each was a healthy bone marrow donor. At the time of sampling, donors were nominally healthy, though unrecorded immune exposures were likely. With regard to this clone: Its antigen is as yet unknown.

Sequenced sample: PBMCs. The rearrangement uses TRBV6-6 and TRBJ1-3; no firm D call. This receptor was obtained from a woman between 45 and 60 years old in good health and CMV-seropositive. The CDR3 is CAVRQASGNTIYF. Written as DNA, the CDR3 is TGTGCCGTCAGGCAGGCCTCTGGAAACACCATATATTTT.